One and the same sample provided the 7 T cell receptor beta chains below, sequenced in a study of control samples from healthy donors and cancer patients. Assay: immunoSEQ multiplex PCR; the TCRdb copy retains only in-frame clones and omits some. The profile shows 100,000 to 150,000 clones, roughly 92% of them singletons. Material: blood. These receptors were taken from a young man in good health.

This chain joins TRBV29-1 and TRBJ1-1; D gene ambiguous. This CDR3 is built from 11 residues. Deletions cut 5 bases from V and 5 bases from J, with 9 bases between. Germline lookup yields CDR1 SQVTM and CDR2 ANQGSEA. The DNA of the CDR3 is TGCAGCGTTCTCGACGGGACTGAAGCTTTCTTT. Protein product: CSVLDGTEAFF.

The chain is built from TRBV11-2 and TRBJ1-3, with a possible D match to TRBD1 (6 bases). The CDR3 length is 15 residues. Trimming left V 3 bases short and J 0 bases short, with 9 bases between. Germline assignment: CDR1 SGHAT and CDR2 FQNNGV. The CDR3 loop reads CASSFSTGSGNTIYF. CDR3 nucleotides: TGTGCCAGCAGCTTCTCGACAGGCTCTGGAAACACCATATATTTT.

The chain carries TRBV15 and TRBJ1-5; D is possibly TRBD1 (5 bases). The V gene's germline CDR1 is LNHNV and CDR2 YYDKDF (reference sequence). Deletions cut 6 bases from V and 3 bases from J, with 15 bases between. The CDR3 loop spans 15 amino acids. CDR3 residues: CATRTTDPANQPQHF. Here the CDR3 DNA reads TGTGCCACCAGAACGACAGATCCGGCCAATCAGCCCCAGCATTTT.

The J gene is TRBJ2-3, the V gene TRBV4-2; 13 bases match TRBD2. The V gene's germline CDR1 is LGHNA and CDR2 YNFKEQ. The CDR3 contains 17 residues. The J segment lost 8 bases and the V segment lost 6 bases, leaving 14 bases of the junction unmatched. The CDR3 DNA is TGTGCCAGCAGTCGGACTAGCGGGGGCGACCGACCTGGTACGCAGTATTTT. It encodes CASSRTSGGDRPGTQYF.

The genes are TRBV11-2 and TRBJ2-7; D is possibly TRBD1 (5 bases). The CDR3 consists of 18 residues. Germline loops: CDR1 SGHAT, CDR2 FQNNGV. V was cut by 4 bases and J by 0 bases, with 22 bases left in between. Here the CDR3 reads CASSSITRRTRSSYEQYF. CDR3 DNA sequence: TGTGCCAGCAGCTCAATAACACGAAGGACAAGGAGCTCCTACGAGCAGTACTTC.

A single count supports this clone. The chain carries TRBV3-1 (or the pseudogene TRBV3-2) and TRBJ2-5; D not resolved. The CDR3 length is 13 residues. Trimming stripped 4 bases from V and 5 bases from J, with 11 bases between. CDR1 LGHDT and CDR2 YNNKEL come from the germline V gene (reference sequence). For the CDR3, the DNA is TGTGCCAGCAGCCCTGCTCTTGGGGAGACCCAGTACTTC. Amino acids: CASSPALGETQYF.

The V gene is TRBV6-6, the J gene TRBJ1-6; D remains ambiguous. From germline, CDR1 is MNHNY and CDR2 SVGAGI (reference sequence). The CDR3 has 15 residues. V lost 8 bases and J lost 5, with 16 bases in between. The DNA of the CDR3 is TGTGCCAGCTCAGTTTACCCGGCGGATAATTCACCCCTCCACTTT. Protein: CASSVYPADNSPLHF.